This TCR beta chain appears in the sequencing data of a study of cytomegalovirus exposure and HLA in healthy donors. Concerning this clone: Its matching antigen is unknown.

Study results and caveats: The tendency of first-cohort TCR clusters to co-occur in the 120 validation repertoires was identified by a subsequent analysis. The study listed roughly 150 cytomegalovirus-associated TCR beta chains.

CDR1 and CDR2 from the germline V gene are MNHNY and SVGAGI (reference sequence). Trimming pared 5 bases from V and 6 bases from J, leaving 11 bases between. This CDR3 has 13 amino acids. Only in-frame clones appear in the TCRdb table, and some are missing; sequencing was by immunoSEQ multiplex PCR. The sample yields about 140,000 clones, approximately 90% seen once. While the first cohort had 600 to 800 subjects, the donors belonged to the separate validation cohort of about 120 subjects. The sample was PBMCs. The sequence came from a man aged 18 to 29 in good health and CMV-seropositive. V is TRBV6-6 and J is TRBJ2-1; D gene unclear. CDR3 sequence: CASSMGTSNEQFF. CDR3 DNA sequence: TGTGCCAGCAGTATGGGCACCTCCAATGAGCAGTTCTTC.